This T cell receptor (beta chain) was observed in a study of read filtering for tumor transcriptome and immune sequencing. Across the study: Whole-transcriptome libraries were prepared after DNase treatment. Regarding the study as a whole: Correlation between methods rose after single-read clonotypes were removed.

This clonotype was recorded many times. Its antigen is unknown. The CDR3 extends over 13 amino acids. Germline CDR1 and CDR2: SQVTM and ANQGSEA. Trimming cost V 6 bases and J 1 base; bases outside gene matches: 5. This library used roughly 430 ng RNA and molecular barcoded adaptors spanning alpha/delta and beta/gamma chains. TCRdb reprocessed the reads via MiXCR and lists one record per CDR3 protein. The repertoire holds 35,000 to 50,000 distinct CDR3 sequences, with around 19% as singletons. The sample consisted of a population of CD138-negative cells sorted from bone marrow. This chain joins TRBV29-1 and TRBJ1-1, with TRBD1 identical over 7 bases. This sequence was found in a donor over 35 with multiple myeloma. In DNA form, the CDR3 reads TGCAGCGTGCCGGGACAGCCGAACACTGAAGCTTTCTTT. Its translation is CSVPGQPNTEAFF.